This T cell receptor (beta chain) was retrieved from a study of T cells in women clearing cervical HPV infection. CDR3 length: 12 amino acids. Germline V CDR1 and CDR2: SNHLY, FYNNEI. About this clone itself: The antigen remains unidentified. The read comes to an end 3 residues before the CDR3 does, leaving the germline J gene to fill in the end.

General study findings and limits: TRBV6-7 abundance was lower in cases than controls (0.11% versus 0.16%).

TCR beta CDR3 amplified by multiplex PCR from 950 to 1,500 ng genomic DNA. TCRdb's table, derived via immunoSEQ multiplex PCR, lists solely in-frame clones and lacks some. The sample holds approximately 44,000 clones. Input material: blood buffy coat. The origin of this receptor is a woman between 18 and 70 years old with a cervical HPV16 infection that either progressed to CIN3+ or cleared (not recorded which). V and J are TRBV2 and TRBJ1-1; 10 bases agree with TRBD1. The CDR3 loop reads CASSEWDRGAFF. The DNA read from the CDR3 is TGTGCCAGCAGTGAATGGGACAGGGGA.